What follows are 26 T cell receptor beta chains derived from one specimen sequenced in a study of blood T cells in healthy people across ages. A J-beta primer mix and a sample-barcoded 5' primer were used in a second PCR of roughly 6 to 11 cycles. TCRdb reanalysed the 5' RACE reads using MiXCR and keeps one entry per CDR3 protein. Altogether over 1,500,000 distinct CDR3 sequences are present, about 39% being singletons, with the ten largest covering under 30%. What was sequenced was blood. Source of these receptors: a human donor in good health.

The genes are TRBV20-1 and TRBJ2-1, with 9 bases identical to TRBD2. The V gene end was trimmed by 3 bases and the J gene end by 8 bases; junction bases not matched to a gene: 8. CDR1 and CDR2 (germline): DFQATT, SNEGSKA (reference sequence). The CDR3 has 14 amino acids. The CDR3 nucleotides read TGCAGTGCTAGTCGAATAGCGGGGGACGATGAGCAGTTCTTC. It encodes CSASRIAGDDEQFF.

The genes are TRBV7-2 and TRBJ2-3, with TRBD1 identical over 7 bases. The CDR3 length is 15 residues. Germline V gene data show CDR1 as SGHTA and CDR2 as FQGNSA. Trimming cost V 6 bases and J 0 bases; bases outside gene matches: 6. CDR3: CASSSTGVSTDTQYF. CDR3 DNA sequence: TGTGCCAGCAGTTCAACAGGGGTGAGCACAGATACGCAGTATTTT.

CDR3 region: CASSLPVANTGELFF. CDR3 DNA: TGTGCCAGCAGCCTGCCGGTCGCGAACACCGGGGAGCTGTTTTTT. This chain connects TRBV28 to TRBJ2-2; D is uncertain. The CDR3 loop spans 15 amino acids. Per the germline V gene, CDR1 is MDHEN and CDR2 is SYDVKM. The germline V and J ends were trimmed by 6 bases and 0 bases, with 11 bases remaining between them.

Worth noting for this clonotype: A much larger clone differs by one base, so this may be a read error. The chain couples TRBV6-4 to TRBJ2-1; tentative D call: TRBD2 (6 bases). With the DNA end fitting TRBJ2-7 better, the J assignment may be wrong. The CDR3 is 14 residues long. CDR1 MRHNA and CDR2 SNTAGT come from the germline V gene. The CDR3 nucleotides read TGTGCCAGCAGTGACGGGACTGACTACAATGAGCAGTACTTC. This codes for CASSDGTDYNEQYF.

The rearrangement uses TRBV4-3 and TRBJ2-7; TRBD2 matches at 8 bases. Germline CDR1 LGHNA, CDR2 YSLEER. After removal of 1 base from V and 6 bases from J, the junction contained 5 bases not matched to a gene. CDR3 length equals 14 residues. The CDR3 reads CASSQGGSGGEQYF. In DNA, the CDR3 is TGCGCCAGCAGCCAAGGGGGCAGCGGGGGCGAGCAGTACTTC.

The chain combines TRBV28 with TRBJ2-7, with D perhaps TRBD1 or TRBD2 (5 bases each). Germline CDR1 is MDHEN and CDR2 is SYDVKM. V lost 3 bases, J lost 3 bases, and 18 bases lay in between. The CDR3 runs 16 residues. CDR3 residues: CASSLVGAYWVYEQYF. DNA of the CDR3: TGTGCCAGCAGTTTGGTCGGGGCATATTGGGTCTACGAGCAGTACTTC. The full variable domain, in which reference TRBV28 and TRBJ2-7 provide the parts outside the CDR3, is DVKVTQSSRYLVKRTGEKVFLECVQDMDHENMFWYRQDPGLGLRLIYFSYDVKMKEKGDIPEGYSVSREKKERFSLILESASTNQTSMYLCASSLVGAYWVYEQYFGPGTRLTVT.

Concerning this clonotype: One junction end disagrees with the germline gene, perhaps due to a read error. For the CDR3, the DNA is TGTGCCGGCAGCGCGGGAGCCGGGGGGGCCTACAATGAGCAGTTCTTC. Translation: CAGSAGAGGAYNEQFF. V gene TRBV9 combines with J gene TRBJ2-1; TRBD2 agrees at 8 bases. CDR1 and CDR2 (germline): SGDLS, YYNGEE. This CDR3 is built from 16 residues.

The chain links TRBV20-1 to TRBJ1-1; unclear D gene. CDR1 is DFQATT and CDR2 is SNEGSKA in the germline V gene (reference sequence). The CDR3 contains 13 residues. V gave up 2 bases and J gave up 6 bases, with 13 bases separating them. This CDR3 is CSARLPGVAEAFF. The CDR3 bases are TGCAGTGCTAGATTACCCGGGGTCGCTGAAGCTTTCTTT.

The gene calls are TRBV20-1 and TRBJ1-1; maybe TRBD1 (5 bases). V gave up 3 bases and J gave up 13 bases, with 21 bases separating them. Germline CDR1 and CDR2: DFQATT and SNEGSKA (reference sequence). The CDR3 has 13 residues. CDR3 amino acids: CSASAGPTTWGFF. The CDR3 DNA is TGCAGTGCTAGCGCGGGGCCTACCACATGGGGTTTCTTT.

This clonotype appeared many times. The chain uses TRBV7-2 and TRBJ1-5, with D uncertain. Trimming removed 5 bases from V and 3 bases from J, with 11 bases in between. The germline V gene has CDR1 SGHTA and CDR2 FQGNSA. This CDR3 has 14 residues. The CDR3 protein is CASSPPGNNQPQHF. In nucleotides, the CDR3 is TGTGCCAGCAGCCCTCCAGGCAACAATCAGCCCCAGCATTTT.

A note on this clonotype: One junction end does not reproduce the germline sequence, and a read error may be involved. The chain combines TRBV13 with TRBJ2-7, with a weak D call TRBD2 (6 bases). Near its end, the DNA agrees better with TRBJ2-5, so the J call may be wrong. The CDR3 is 16 residues long. Germline assignment: CDR1 PRHDT and CDR2 FYEKMQ (reference sequence). Here the CDR3 reads CASSSTGSGGVETQYF. The CDR3 coding sequence is TGTGCGAGCAGCTCCACAGGATCCGGGGGTGTGGAGACCCAGTACTTC.

V usage is TRBV7-2 and J usage is TRBJ2-7; TRBD1 matches 9 bases. The DNA matches TRBJ2-5 better at its end, which makes the J call doubtful. The CDR3 contains 15 residues. Germline CDR1 SGHTA, CDR2 FQGNSA. The CDR3 DNA reads TGTGCCAGCAGCTCGGGACAGGGAAATGAAGAGACCCAGTACTTC. It is translated as CASSSGQGNEETQYF.

V is TRBV4-1 and J is TRBJ2-5, with D hard to call. The CDR3 sequence is 15 residues long. The V and J ends lost 1 base and 1 base respectively, with 10 bases between them. Germline V gene lookup returns CDR1 MGHRA and CDR2 YSYEKL. CDR3 DNA sequence: TGCGCCAGCAGCCAAGCCCCCAGAATCCAAGAGACCCAGTACTTC. This encodes CASSQAPRIQETQYF.

This clonotype was observed a handful of times. The rearrangement links TRBV7-8 to TRBJ1-5, with D uncertain. V shed 1 base and J shed 6 bases, with 7 bases lying between them. Germline V gives CDR1 SGHVS, CDR2 FQNEAQ. The CDR3 contains 13 residues. Here the CDR3 reads CASSLEERQPQHF. The CDR3 DNA follows: TGTGCCAGCAGCTTAGAAGAACGTCAGCCCCAGCATTTT.

This clonotype appeared a few times. The V gene is TRBV6-6, the J gene TRBJ1-2, with TRBD1 matching 7 bases. The CDR3 is made up of 15 amino acids. Trimming cost V 3 bases and J 4 bases; bases outside gene matches: 8. CDR1 is MNHNY, CDR2 SVGAGI, per germline (reference sequence). The CDR3 here is CASSYLGGPLYGYTF. Here the CDR3 DNA reads TGTGCCAGCAGTTATCTAGGGGGCCCCCTCTATGGCTACACCTTC.

This clonotype was observed a few times. The chain has TRBV18 and TRBJ1-6; D remains ambiguous. The ends were cut back, 3 bases at V and 7 bases at J, with 10 bases in the middle. The CDR3 is 14 residues long. Germline loops: CDR1 KGHSH, CDR2 LQKENI. CDR3 in amino acids: CASSPLLTNSPLHF. CDR3 DNA sequence: TGTGCCAGCTCACCTCTTTTAACCAATTCACCCCTCCACTTT.

The V and J genes are TRBV25-1 and TRBJ2-1; the D is unclear. Per the germline V gene, CDR1 is MGHDK and CDR2 is SYGVNS. The CDR3 sequence is 15 residues long. The CDR3 protein is CATSRSRSSYNEQFF. The CDR3 coding sequence is TGTGCGACCAGCCGCTCCCGGAGCTCCTACAATGAGCAGTTCTTC.

The gene calls are TRBV7-2 and TRBJ1-4; D is unclear. The germline V and J ends were trimmed by 4 bases and 8 bases, with 14 bases remaining between them. This CDR3 is 14 amino acids long. Germline V gene data show CDR1 as SGHTA and CDR2 as FQGNSA. The CDR3 coding sequence is TGTGCCAGCAGCTCCAGTGTAGCGTGGGAAAAACTGTTTTTT. Amino acid sequence: CASSSSVAWEKLFF.

The V call is TRBV20-1, the J call TRBJ2-7; 7 nucleotides match TRBD1. Germline V lookup: CDR1 DFQATT, CDR2 SNEGSKA (reference sequence). Trimming at V came to 5 bases and at J to 2 bases, leaving 6 bases not matched to a gene. CDR3 length: 13 residues. The CDR3 here is CSAWDSSPYEQYF. The CDR3 bases are TGCAGTGCTTGGGACAGTTCCCCCTACGAGCAGTACTTC.

The V call is TRBV10-3, the J call TRBJ2-7, with 9 nucleotides matching TRBD1. CDR3 length: 13 amino acids. Germline lookup yields CDR1 ENHRY and CDR2 SYGVKD. The J segment lost 4 bases and the V segment lost 10 bases, leaving 8 bases of the junction unmatched. The CDR3 reads CATHGTGIYEQYF. As DNA, the CDR3 is TGTGCCACCCACGGGACAGGGATTTACGAGCAGTACTTC.

This clonotype was observed a handful of times. The chain carries TRBV7-2 and TRBJ1-6, with 10 bases lining up with TRBD1. From germline, CDR1 is SGHTA and CDR2 FQGNSA. The CDR3 runs to 14 residues. The ends lost 0 bases at V and 10 bases at J; junction bases unmatched: 0. The DNA of the CDR3 is TGTGCCAGCAGCTTAGCGGGACAGGGGTCACCCCTCCACTTT. Its translation: CASSLAGQGSPLHF.

Comment on this clonotype: An end of the junction does not agree with germline; a read error may underlie this. The CDR3 nucleotides read TGCGCCAGCTCACCAGGTCGGGACTGGGAAGCTTTCTTT. It codes for CASSPGRDWEAFF. The chain couples TRBV18 to TRBJ1-1; D is perhaps TRBD1 (5 bases). The CDR3 loop spans 13 amino acids. Looked up from germline, CDR1 is KGHSH and CDR2 is LQKENI.

The chain uses TRBV29-1 and TRBJ1-1, with 8 positions matching TRBD1. CDR1 is SQVTM and CDR2 is ANQGSEA in the germline V gene. The junction had 4 bases not matched to a gene; V was cut back by 1 base and J by 3 bases. The CDR3 contains 14 residues. CDR3 region: CSVEGTGMDTEAFF. The CDR3 DNA follows: TGCAGCGTTGAAGGGACAGGGATGGACACTGAAGCTTTCTTT.

This chain connects TRBV5-1 to TRBJ2-1; 12 bases align to TRBD2. This CDR3 spans 16 amino acids. J gave up 4 bases and V 4 bases, and 6 bases lay outside the gene matches. The germline CDR1 and CDR2 sequences are SGHRS and YFSETQ. The CDR3 reads CASSPRTSGEYNEQFF. The CDR3 nucleotides are TGCGCCAGCAGCCCCCGGACTAGCGGGGAATACAATGAGCAGTTCTTC.

With regard to this clonotype: The junction departs from germline at one end; a sequencing error may be responsible. This sequence joins TRBV12-3 or TRBV12-4 and TRBJ2-7; D remains unclear. The CDR3 loop spans 12 amino acids. The CDR3 spells CAGSLTGREQYF. The CDR3 DNA reads as TGTGCCGGCAGTTTAACTGGGCGCGAGCAGTACTTC.

Turning to this clonotype: At one end, the junction sequence differs from germline, possibly due to a read error. This chain links TRBV5-5 with TRBJ1-4; D is possibly TRBD1 (6 bases). Germline lookup yields CDR1 SGHKS and CDR2 YYEKEE (reference sequence). The CDR3 runs to 14 residues. The CDR3 is CASSSGQTNEKRFF. CDR3 in DNA: TGTGCCAGCAGCTCCGGACAGACTAATGAAAAACGGTTTTTT.